This TCR beta chain was captured by sequencing in a study of blood T cell repertoires in COVID-19. Study at large: Samples of COVID-19 (acute and convalescent) were obtained from the United States, Italy and Spain. PBMCs, B-cell-depleted T cells, or T cells provided the cDNA or gDNA that made up the material.

CDR1 is SGHDT and CDR2 is YYEEEE in the germline V gene. This CDR3 is 18 amino acids long. Trimming removed 4 bases from V and 0 bases from J; junction bases left unmatched: 13. Under the authors' procedure: Estimates of nucleated cell counts were drawn from the amplification of reference gene primers. Data came from immunoSEQ multiplex PCR; TCRdb stores just in-frame clones and leaves some out. Clonal size and the V and J genes are those of that table, whereas D and trimming came from the DNA. Of about 140,000 clones listed, roughly 80% are singletons. The receptor was isolated from a woman in her fifties or sixties with active or convalescent COVID-19. Source material: peripheral blood. This chain connects TRBV5-6 to TRBJ1-3, with TRBD1 matching 7 bases. The CDR3 region is CASSVVGTEKNSGNTIYF. CDR3 coding DNA: TGTGCCAGCAGCGTGGTAGGGACAGAGAAAAACTCTGGAAACACCATATATTTT. Using reference TRBV5-6 and TRBJ1-3 for the parts outside the CDR3, the full variable domain is DAGVTQSPTHLIKTRGQQVTLRCSPKSGHDTVSWYQQALGQGPQFIFQYYEEEERQRGNFPDRFSGHQFPNYSSELNVNALLLGDSALYLCASSVVGTEKNSGNTIYFGEGSWLTVV.